This T cell receptor (beta chain) stems from a study of STAT5B mutations in CD4+ large granular lymphocyte leukemia. Study summary: The CDR3 'QG' motif was associated with a particular HLA allele among healthy donors.

A remark on this clone: Its antigen is not identified.

Generated by immunoSEQ multiplex PCR, the TCRdb table keeps only in-frame clones and is missing some. Among 30,000 to 40,000 clones listed, approximately 90% were seen once. V lost 2 bases to trimming and J lost 9 bases, with 11 bases between them. The CDR3 is made up of 11 amino acids. Per germline, CDR1 GTSNPN and CDR2 SVGIG (reference sequence). Controls came from buffy coats of healthy blood donors. Regarding the study as a whole: Top patient clones used TRBV06 genes more often: 8/27 versus 2/35 in controls.

The clonotype originates from a human donor in good health. This chain uses TRBV30 with TRBJ2-7, with D perhaps matching TRBD1 or TRBD2 (5 bases each). Sequencing was performed on CD4+ T cells from blood buffy coats. CDR3 nucleotide sequence: TGTGCCTGGAGTATATCAGGGAGGCAGTACTTC. It codes for CAWSISGRQYF.